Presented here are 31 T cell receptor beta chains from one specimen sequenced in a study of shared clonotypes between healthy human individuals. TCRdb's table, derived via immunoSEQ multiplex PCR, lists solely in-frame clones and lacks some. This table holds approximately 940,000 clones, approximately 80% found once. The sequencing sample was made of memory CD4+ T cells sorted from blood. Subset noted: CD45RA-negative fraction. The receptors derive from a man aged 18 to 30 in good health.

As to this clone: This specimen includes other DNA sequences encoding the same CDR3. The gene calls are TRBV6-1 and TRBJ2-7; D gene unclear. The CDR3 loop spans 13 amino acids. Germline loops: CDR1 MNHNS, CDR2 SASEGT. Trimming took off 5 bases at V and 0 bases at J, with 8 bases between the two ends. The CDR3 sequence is CASSRQVSYEQYF. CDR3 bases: TGTGCCAGCAGTCGGCAGGTCTCCTACGAGCAGTACTTC.

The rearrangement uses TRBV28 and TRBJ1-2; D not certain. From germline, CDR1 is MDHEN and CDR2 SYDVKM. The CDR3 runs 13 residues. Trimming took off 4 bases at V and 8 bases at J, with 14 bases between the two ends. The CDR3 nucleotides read TGTGCCAGCAGTTCAGGCGGGGTGCGAGGCTACACCTTC. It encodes CASSSGGVRGYTF.

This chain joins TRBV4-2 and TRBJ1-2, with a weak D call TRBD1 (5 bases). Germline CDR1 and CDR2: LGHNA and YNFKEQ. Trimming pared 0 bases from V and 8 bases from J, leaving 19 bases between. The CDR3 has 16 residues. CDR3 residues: CASSQDPQSQSGGYTF. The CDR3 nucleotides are TGTGCCAGCAGCCAAGATCCTCAATCCCAGTCAGGGGGCTACACCTTC.

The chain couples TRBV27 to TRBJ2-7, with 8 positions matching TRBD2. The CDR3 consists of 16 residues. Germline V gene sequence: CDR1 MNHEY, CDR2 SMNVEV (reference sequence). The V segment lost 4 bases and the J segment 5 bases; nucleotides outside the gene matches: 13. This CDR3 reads CASSSPGLGFGNEQYF. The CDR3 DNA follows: TGTGCCAGCAGTTCACCGGGACTAGGCTTTGGTAACGAGCAGTACTTC.

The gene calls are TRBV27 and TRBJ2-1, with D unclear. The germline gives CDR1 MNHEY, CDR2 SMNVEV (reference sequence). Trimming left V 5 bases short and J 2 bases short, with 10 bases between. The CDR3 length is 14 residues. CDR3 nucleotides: TGTGCCAGCAGTGGAGATTCTACCTACAATGAGCAGTTCTTC. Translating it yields CASSGDSTYNEQFF.

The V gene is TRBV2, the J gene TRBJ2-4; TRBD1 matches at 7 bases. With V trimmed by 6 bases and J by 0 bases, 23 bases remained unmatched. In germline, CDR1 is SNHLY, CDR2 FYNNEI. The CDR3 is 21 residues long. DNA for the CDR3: TGTGCCAGCAGACCCGAGCCGGCAGGGGGATCGAACCTACTAGCCAAAAACATTCAGTACTTC. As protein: CASRPEPAGGSNLLAKNIQYF.

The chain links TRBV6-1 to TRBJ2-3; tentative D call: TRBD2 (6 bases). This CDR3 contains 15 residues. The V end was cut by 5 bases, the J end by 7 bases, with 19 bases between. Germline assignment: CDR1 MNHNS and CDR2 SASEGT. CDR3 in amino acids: CASSSPLEGGHTQYF. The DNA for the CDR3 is TGTGCCAGCAGTAGCCCCCTTGAGGGAGGACATACGCAGTATTTT.

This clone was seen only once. Here the CDR3 DNA reads TGTGCCAGCAGCATTTCAGGGATGAACACTGAAGCTTTCTTT. The encoded protein is CASSISGMNTEAFF. This rearrangement joins TRBV7-2 to TRBJ1-1; a possible D gene is TRBD1 (5 bases). The V gene's germline CDR1 is SGHTA and CDR2 FQGNSA. Trimming pared 5 bases from V and 0 bases from J, leaving 10 bases between. The CDR3 is 14 amino acids.

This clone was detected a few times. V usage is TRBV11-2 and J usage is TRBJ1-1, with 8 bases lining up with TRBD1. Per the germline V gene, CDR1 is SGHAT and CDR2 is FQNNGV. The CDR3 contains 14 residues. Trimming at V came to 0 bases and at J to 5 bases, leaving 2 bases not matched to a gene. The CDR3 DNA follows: TGTGCCAGCAGCTTAGATGGGACAGGTACTGAAGCTTTCTTT. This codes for CASSLDGTGTEAFF.

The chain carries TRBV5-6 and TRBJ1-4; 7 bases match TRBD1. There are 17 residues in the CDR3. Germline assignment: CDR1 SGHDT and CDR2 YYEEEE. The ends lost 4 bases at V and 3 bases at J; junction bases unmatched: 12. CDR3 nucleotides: TGTGCCAGCAGCCTTTACAGGGGCACGATGGCTAATGAAAAACTGTTTTTT. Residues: CASSLYRGTMANEKLFF.

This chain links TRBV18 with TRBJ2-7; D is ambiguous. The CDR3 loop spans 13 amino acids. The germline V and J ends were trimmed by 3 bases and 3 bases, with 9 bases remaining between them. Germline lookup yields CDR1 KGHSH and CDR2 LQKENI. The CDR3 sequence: CASSPFGRYEQYF. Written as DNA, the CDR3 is TGTGCCAGCTCACCCTTCGGCCGCTACGAGCAGTACTTC.

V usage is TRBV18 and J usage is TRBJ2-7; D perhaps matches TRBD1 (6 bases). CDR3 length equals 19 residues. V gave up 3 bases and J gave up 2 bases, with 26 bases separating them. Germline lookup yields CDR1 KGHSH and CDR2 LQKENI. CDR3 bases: TGTGCCAGCTCACCCAAACCGTCGAGGGGTGCCAGGGACACCTACGAGCAGTACTTC. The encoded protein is CASSPKPSRGARDTYEQYF.

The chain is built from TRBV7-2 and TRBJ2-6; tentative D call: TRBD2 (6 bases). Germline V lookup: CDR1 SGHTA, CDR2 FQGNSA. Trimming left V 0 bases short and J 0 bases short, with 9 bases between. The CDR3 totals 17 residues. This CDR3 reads CASSLAPGVSGANVLTF. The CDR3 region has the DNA TGTGCCAGCAGCTTAGCTCCGGGAGTCTCTGGGGCCAACGTCCTGACTTTC.

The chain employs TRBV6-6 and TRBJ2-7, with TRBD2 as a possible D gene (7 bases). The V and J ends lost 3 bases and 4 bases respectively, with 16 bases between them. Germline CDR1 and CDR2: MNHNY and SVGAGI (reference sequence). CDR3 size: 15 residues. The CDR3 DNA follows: TGTGCCAGCAGTTATGAGGGGGGGGGCAGTTACGAGCAGTACTTC. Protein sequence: CASSYEGGGSYEQYF.

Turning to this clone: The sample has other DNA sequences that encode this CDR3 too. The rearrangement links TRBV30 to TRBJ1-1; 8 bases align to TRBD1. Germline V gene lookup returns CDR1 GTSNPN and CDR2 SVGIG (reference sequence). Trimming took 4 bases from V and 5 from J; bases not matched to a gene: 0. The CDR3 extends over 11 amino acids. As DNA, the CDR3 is TGTGCCTGGAACAGGGGGACTGAAGCTTTCTTT. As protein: CAWNRGTEAFF. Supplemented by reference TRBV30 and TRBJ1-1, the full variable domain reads SQTIHQWPATLVQPVGSPLSLECTVEGTSNPNLYWYRQAAGRGLQLLFYSVGIGQISSEVPQNLSASRPQDRQFILSSKKLLLSDSGFYLCAWNRGTEAFFGQGTRLTVV.

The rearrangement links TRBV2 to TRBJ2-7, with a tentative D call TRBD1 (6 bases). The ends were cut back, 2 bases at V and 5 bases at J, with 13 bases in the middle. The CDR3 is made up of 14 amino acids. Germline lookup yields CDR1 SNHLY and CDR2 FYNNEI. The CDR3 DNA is TGTGCCAGCAGTGAAAAAGTGGGGGCCCACGAGCAGTACTTC. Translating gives CASSEKVGAHEQYF. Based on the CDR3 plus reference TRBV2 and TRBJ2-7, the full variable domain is EPEVTQTPSHQVTQMGQEVILRCVPISNHLYFYWYRQILGQKVEFLVSFYNNEISEKSEIFDDQFSVERPDGSNFTLKIRSTKLEDSAMYFCASSEKVGAHEQYFGPGTRLTVT.

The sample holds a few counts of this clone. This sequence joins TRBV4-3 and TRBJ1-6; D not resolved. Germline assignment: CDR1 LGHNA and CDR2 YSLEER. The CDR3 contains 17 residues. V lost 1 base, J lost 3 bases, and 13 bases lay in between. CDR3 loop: CASSQGAGGDYNSPLHF. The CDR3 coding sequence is TGCGCCAGCAGCCAAGGGGCGGGAGGCGACTATAATTCACCCCTCCACTTT.

CDR3: CASRESPNTGELFF. The CDR3 nucleotides are TGCGCCAGCAGAGAATCCCCGAACACCGGGGAGCTGTTTTTT. The rearrangement links TRBV5-1 to TRBJ2-2, with D unresolved. CDR3 length: 14 residues. Germline V gene data show CDR1 as SGHRS and CDR2 as YFSETQ. The V gene lost 5 bases and the J gene lost 0 bases, with 8 bases spanning the gap. Supplemented by reference TRBV5-1 and TRBJ2-2, the full variable domain reads KAGVTQTPRYLIKTRGQQVTLSCSPISGHRSVSWYQQTPGQGLQFLFEYFSETQRNKGNFPGRFSGRQFSNSRSEMNVSTLELGDSALYLCASRESPNTGELFFGEGSRLTVL.

CDR3 nucleotide sequence: TGTGCCAGCAGCCTGGTCAGGCTTTTGCCGTACCAAGAGACCCAGTACTTC. It encodes CASSLVRLLPYQETQYF. The chain couples TRBV7-6 to TRBJ2-5; D unresolved. There are 17 residues in the CDR3. Trimming stripped 5 bases from V and 0 bases from J, with 19 bases between. The germline gives CDR1 SGHVS, CDR2 FNYEAQ.

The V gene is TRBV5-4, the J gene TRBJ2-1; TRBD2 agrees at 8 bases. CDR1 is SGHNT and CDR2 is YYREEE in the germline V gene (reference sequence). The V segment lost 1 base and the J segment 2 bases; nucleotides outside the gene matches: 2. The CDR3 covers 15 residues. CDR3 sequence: CASSLRGGTYNEQFF. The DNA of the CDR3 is TGTGCCAGCAGCTTGCGGGGGGGCACCTACAATGAGCAGTTCTTC.

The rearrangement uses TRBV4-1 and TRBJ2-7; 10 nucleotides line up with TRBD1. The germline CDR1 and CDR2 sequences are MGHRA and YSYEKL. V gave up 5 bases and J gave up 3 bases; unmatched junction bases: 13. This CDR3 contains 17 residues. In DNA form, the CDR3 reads TGCGCCAGCAGCTCCACCCCCGCCAGGACAGGGGGCTACGAGCAGTACTTC. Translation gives CASSSTPARTGGYEQYF.

The CDR3: CASSLASGGSGQYF. CDR3 bases: TGTGCCAGCAGCTTGGCTAGCGGGGGTTCCGGGCAGTACTTC. The chain uses TRBV7-2 and TRBJ2-7; TRBD2 matches at 10 bases. CDR1 is SGHTA and CDR2 is FQGNSA in the germline V gene. Unmatched junction bases numbered 8, after V lost 3 bases and J lost 9 bases. This CDR3 region has 14 residues.

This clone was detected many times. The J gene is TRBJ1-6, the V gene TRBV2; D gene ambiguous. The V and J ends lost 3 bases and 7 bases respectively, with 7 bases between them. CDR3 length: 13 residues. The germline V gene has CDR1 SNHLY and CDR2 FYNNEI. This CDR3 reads CASSEGRNSPLHF. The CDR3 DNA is TGTGCCAGCAGTGAGGGTAGAAATTCACCCCTCCACTTT. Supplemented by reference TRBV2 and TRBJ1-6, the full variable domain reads EPEVTQTPSHQVTQMGQEVILRCVPISNHLYFYWYRQILGQKVEFLVSFYNNEISEKSEIFDDQFSVERPDGSNFTLKIRSTKLEDSAMYFCASSEGRNSPLHFGNGTRLTVT.

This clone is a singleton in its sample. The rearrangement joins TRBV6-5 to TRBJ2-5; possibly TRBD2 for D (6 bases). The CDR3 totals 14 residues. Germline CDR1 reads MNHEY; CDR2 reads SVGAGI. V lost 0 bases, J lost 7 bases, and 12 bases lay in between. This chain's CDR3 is CASSYSEGGGTQYF. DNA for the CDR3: TGTGCCAGCAGTTACTCCGAGGGAGGCGGGACCCAGTACTTC.

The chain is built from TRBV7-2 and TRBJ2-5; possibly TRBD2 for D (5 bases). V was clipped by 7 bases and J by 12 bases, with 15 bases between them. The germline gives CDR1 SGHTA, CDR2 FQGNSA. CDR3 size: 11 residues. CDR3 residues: CASNNGWGEYF. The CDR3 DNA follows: TGTGCCAGCAATAACGGGTGGGGAGAGTACTTC.

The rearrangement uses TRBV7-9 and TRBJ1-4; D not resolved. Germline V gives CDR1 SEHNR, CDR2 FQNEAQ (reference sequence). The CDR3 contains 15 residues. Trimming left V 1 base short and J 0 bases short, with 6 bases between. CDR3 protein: CASSLGPTTNEKLFF. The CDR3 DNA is TGTGCCAGCAGCTTAGGACCCACAACTAATGAAAAACTGTTTTTT.

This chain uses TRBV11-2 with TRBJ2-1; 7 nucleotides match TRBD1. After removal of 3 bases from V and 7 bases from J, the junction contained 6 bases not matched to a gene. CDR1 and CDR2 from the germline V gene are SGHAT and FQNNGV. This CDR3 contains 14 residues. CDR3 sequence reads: CASSLANRGNEQFF. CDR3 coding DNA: TGTGCCAGCAGCTTGGCTAACAGGGGTAATGAGCAGTTCTTC.

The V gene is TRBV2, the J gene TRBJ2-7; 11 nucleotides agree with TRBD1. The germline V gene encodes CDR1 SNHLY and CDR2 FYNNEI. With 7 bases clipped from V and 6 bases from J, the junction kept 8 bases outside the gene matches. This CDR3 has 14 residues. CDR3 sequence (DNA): TGTGCCAGCACCGAGGACAGGGGGCGCCTCGAGCAGTACTTC. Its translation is CASTEDRGRLEQYF.

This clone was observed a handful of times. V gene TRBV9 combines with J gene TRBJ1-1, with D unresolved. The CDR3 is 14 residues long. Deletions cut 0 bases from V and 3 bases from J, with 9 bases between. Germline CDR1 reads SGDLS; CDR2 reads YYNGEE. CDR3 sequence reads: CASSVVHTDTEAFF. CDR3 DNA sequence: TGTGCCAGCAGCGTAGTACACACGGACACTGAAGCTTTCTTT.

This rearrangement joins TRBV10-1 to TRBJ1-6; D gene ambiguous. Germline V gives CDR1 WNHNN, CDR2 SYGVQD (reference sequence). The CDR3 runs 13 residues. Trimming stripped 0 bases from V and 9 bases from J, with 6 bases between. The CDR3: CASSESDRSPLHF. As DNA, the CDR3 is TGCGCCAGCAGTGAGTCGGATCGTTCACCCCTCCACTTT.

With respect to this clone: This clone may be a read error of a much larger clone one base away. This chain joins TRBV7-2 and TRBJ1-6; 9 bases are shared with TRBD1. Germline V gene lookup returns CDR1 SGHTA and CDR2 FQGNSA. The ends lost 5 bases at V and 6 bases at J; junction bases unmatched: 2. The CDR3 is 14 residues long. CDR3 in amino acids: CASSPGQGNSPLHF. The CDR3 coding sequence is TGTGCCAGCAGCCCGGGACAGGGTAATTCACCCCTCCACTTT.